This T cell receptor beta chain comes out of a study of shared clonotypes between healthy human individuals (dated by TCRdb to the early 2020s). About the full investigation: The cohort comprised two women and three men aged 18 to 49 years. For each donor, three plates each were used for CD4 naive and CD4 memory, two plates were used for CD8 naive, and one plate was used for CD8 memory. To estimate repertoire size and how much clonotype sharing occurs between individuals, the study deeply sequenced the blood TCR repertoires of a handful of healthy adults. Libraries were prepared and TCR repertoires were sequenced by different laboratories using diverse techniques, in order to increase sequencing depth and limit assay-specific biases. Leukapheresis yielded between about 0.85 and 10 billion PBMCs per donor.

From a lookup of the germline V gene, CDR1 and CDR2 are SGDLS and YYNGEE. V ends up 4 bases short and J 2 bases short, with an unmatched junction base count of 11. The CDR3 runs 17 amino acids, cysteine and phenylalanine included. Only the CDR3 region is kept as DNA, spanning 51 bases read in frame from base 1. The donors were healthy, HIV-negative adults with no recently reported acute infections or vaccinations. Every donor was a Caucasian adult living in Nashville, Tennessee, USA. CD4+ T cells were enriched by magnetic negative selection, after which naive cells were positively selected on CD45RA and the negative fraction was taken as the memory subset. Blood was collected by leukapheresis, and PBMCs were isolated by Ficoll-Histopaque density gradient centrifugation and then cryopreserved in liquid nitrogen vapor phase. Purity and quantity of every magnetically sorted T cell population were checked by analytical flow cytometry. From each sorted fraction, genomic DNA was isolated and quantified by UV absorbance on a Nanodrop 2000c.

Using the deep immunoSEQ assay, TCR CDR3 regions were amplified from genomic DNA by multiplex PCR. For each cell subset, the extracted genomic DNA was distributed evenly across all wells of several immunoSEQ 96-well plates, and each plate served as one replicate. Each replicate PCR for sorted subsets received roughly 0.2 ug genomic DNA, equal to about 30,000 T cell genomes. Purified libraries were quantified with a Qubit 3.0 fluorometer, sized on a Bioanalyzer 2100, and re-quantified with the KAPA Library Quantification kit. Each immunoSEQ 96-well plate was sequenced on its own single-read 150-cycle Illumina NextSeq 550 flow cell. On the study's bioinformatics: Because only junctional sequences without quality scores were contained in the immunoSEQ output, filtering matching that applied to full-length reads could not be performed. Sequences were annotated with PyIR, a Python wrapper for IgBLAST v1.9, and V/J genes and CDR3 were assigned using IMGT germline references. Any read was removed if the V/J assignment was weak (E-value above 1e-6), the CDR3 was missing, or the read contained stop codons, out-of-frame junctions, or ambiguous translated residues. V3J clonotypes were defined by identical inferred V gene, J gene, and CDR3 amino acid sequence. Percentage overlap between repertoires was calculated by dividing the number of shared unique clonotypes by the size of the smaller repertoire. Three approaches were used to assess repertoire richness: RTK rarefaction, the Chao1 estimator, and Recon v2.1 estimates of unobserved clonotypes. Generation probabilities were computed with OLGA for all TCRbeta clonotypes obtained by the gDNA method from a few donors. TCRdb carries this immuneACCESS record with in-frame sequences only. Its versions omit some clonotypes, under half of them owing to an unresolved V gene in the studies checked, with the rest unexplained. The DNA gave D and trimming, while V, J and clone size come from that table. The sample contains 600,000 to 800,000 clones, 72% of them found a single time. The top ten hold under 2% of the sample.

Overall study outcomes, separate from this receptor: Sharing across a few donors was observed for around 5% of naive CD4, over 3% of naive CD8, 2% to 2.5% of memory CD4, and around 0.44% of memory CD8 clonotypes. Pairwise subsampling indicated that sequencing depth was expected to affect the degree of clonotype sharing among donors. Naive subsets generally had larger estimated clonotype richness than memory subsets did. Compared with non-shared clonotypes, clonotypes shared by all four sorted-subset donors had higher generation probabilities. The small number of donors limited the genetic and exposure-history diversity represented. Sampling was restricted to blood, and TCR repertoires in tissue are likely to differ from TCR repertoires in blood. Incomplete sequencing was indicated by rarefaction of sorted-subset datasets, despite the large sequencing depth.

The table lists this clone with a few counts. Its recognized antigen is unknown. No base quality information exists; no much larger clone differs at one position. The source material was memory CD4+ T cells sorted from blood. In the paper's terms, the cell subset or site label means: CD45RA-negative fraction. Here the chain combines TRBV9 and TRBJ1-3; TRBD1 lines up with 8 middle nucleotides. This sequence was found in a woman in her twenties or thirties in good health. In nucleotides, the sequence is TGTGCCAGCAGCTCTCGGACAGGGAGAATGGCTGGAAACACCATATATTTT. The resulting protein is CASSSRTGRMAGNTIYF.